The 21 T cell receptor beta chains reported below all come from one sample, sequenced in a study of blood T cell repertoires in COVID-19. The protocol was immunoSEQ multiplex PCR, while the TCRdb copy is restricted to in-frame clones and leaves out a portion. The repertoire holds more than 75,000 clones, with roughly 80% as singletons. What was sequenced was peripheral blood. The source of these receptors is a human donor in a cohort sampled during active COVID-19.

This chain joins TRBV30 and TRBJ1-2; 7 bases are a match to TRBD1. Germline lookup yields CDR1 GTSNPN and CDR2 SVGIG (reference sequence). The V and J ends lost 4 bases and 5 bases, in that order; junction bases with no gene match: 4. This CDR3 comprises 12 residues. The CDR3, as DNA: TGTGCCTGGACCCGGGACAGTTATGGCTACACCTTC. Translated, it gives CAWTRDSYGYTF. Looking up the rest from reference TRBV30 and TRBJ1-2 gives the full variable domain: SQTIHQWPATLVQPVGSPLSLECTVEGTSNPNLYWYRQAAGRGLQLLFYSVGIGQISSEVPQNLSASRPQDRQFILSSKKLLLSDSGFYLCAWTRDSYGYTFGSGTRLTVV.

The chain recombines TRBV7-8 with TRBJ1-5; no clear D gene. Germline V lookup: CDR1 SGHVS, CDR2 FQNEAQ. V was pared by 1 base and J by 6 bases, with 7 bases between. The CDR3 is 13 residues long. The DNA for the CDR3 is TGTGCCAGCAGCTTAGGACGGGGTCAGCCCCAGCATTTT. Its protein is CASSLGRGQPQHF.

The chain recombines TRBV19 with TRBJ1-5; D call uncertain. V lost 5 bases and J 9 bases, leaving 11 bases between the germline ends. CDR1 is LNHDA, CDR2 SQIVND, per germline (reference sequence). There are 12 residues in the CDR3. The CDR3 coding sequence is TGTGCCAGTAGTGAATCCCCCGGGCCCCAGCATTTT. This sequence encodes CASSESPGPQHF.

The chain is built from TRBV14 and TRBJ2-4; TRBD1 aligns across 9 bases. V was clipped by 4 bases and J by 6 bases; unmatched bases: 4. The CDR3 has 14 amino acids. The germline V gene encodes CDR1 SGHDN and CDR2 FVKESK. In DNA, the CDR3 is TGTGCCAGCAGCCGGGGGACAGGGAGAAACATTCAGTACTTC. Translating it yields CASSRGTGRNIQYF.

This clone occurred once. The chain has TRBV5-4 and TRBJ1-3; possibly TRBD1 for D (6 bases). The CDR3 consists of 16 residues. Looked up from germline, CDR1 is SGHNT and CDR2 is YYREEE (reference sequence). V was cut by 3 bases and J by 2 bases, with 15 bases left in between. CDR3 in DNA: TGTGCCAGCAGCTCAGGAAGGGGGGGGACTGGAAACACCATATATTTT. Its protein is CASSSGRGGTGNTIYF.

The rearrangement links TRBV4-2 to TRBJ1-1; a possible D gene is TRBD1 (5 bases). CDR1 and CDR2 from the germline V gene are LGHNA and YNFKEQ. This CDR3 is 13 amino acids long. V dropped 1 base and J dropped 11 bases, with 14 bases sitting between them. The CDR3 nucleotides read TGTGCCAGCAGCCAAGGGTTAGGGGATCCGGCTTTCTTT. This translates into CASSQGLGDPAFF.

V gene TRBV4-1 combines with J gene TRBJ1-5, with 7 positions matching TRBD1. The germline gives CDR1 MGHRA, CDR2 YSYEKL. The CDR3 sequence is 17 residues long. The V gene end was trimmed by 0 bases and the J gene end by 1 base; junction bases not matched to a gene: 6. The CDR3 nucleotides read TGCGCCAGCAGCCAAGAACCTACAGGGGCAAGCAATCAGCCCCAGCATTTT. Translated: CASSQEPTGASNQPQHF.

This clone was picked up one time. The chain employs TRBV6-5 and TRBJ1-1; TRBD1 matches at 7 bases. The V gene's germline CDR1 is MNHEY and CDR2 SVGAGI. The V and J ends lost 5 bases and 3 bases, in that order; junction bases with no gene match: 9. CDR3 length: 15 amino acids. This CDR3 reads CASSHRQGVYTEAFF. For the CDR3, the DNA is TGTGCCAGCAGTCATAGACAGGGAGTATACACTGAAGCTTTCTTT.

The CDR3 loop is CASSLGTGSYEQYF. CDR3 nucleotides: TGTGCCAGCAGCCTAGGGACAGGTTCCTACGAGCAGTACTTC. This sequence joins TRBV3-1 (or the pseudogene TRBV3-2) and TRBJ2-7; 8 nucleotides align to TRBD1. Germline V gives CDR1 LGHDT, CDR2 YNNKEL (reference sequence). V dropped 4 bases and J dropped 1; count of bases not matched to a gene: 3. The CDR3 is made up of 14 amino acids.

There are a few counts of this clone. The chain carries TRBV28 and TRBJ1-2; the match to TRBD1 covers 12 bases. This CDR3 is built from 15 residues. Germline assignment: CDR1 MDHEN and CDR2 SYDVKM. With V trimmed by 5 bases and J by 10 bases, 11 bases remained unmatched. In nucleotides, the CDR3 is TGTGCCAGCAGTCGGACCGGGACAGGGGGCCGGGTCTACACCTTC. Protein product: CASSRTGTGGRVYTF.

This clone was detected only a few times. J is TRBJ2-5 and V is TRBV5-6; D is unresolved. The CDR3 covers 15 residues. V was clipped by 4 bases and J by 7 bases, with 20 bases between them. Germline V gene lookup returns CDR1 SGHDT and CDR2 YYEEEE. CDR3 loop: CASSPGRTAESTQYF. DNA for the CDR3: TGTGCCAGCAGCCCTGGGCGTACAGCCGAGTCGACCCAGTACTTC.

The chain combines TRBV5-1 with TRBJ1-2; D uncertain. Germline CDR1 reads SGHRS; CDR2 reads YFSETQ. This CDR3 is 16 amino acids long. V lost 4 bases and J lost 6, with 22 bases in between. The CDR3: CASSPEGGFKSHGYTF. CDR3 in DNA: TGCGCCAGCAGCCCGGAGGGAGGGTTTAAGTCTCATGGCTACACCTTC. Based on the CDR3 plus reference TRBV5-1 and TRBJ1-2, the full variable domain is KAGVTQTPRYLIKTRGQQVTLSCSPISGHRSVSWYQQTPGQGLQFLFEYFSETQRNKGNFPGRFSGRQFSNSRSEMNVSTLELGDSALYLCASSPEGGFKSHGYTFGSGTRLTVV.

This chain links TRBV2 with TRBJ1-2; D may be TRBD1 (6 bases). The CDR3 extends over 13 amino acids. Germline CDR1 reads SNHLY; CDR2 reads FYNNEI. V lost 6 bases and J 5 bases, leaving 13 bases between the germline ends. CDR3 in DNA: TGTGCCAGCAGCGCAGACAGGAAGTATGGCTACACCTTC. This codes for CASSADRKYGYTF.

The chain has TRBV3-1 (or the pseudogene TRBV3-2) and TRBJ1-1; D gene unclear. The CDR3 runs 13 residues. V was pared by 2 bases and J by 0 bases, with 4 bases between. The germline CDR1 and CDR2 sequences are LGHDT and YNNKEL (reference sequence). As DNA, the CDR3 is TGTGCCAGCAGCCAATTTATGAACACTGAAGCTTTCTTT. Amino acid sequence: CASSQFMNTEAFF.

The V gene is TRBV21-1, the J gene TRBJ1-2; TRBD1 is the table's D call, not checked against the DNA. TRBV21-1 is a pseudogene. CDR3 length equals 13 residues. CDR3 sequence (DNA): TGTGCCAGCAGCAAAGCGTACAGGTATGGCTACACCTTC. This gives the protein CASSKAYRYGYTF.

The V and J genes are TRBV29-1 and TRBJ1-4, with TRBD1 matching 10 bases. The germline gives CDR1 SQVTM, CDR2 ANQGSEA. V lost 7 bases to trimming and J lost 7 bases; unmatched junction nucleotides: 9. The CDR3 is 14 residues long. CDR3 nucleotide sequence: TGCAGCGCGACAGGGGGCAGGGTGGGTGAAAAACTGTTTTTT. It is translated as CSATGGRVGEKLFF. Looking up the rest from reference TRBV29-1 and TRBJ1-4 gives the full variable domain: SAVISQKPSRDICQRGTSLTIQCQVDSQVTMMFWYRQQPGQSLTLIATANQGSEATYESGFVIDKFPISRPNLTFSTLTVSNMSPEDSSIYLCSATGGRVGEKLFFGSGTQLSVL.

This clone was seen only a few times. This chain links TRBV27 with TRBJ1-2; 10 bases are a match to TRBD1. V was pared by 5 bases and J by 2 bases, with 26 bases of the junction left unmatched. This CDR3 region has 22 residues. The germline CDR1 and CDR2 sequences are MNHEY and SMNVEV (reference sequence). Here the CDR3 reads CASSRMRTGGAQIRHKNYGYTF. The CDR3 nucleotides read TGTGCCAGCAGTAGAATGAGGACAGGGGGTGCGCAAATCCGCCATAAAAACTATGGCTACACCTTC.

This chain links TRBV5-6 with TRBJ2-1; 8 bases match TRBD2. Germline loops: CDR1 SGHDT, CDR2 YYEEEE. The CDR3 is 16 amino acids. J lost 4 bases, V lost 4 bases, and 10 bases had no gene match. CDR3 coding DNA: TGTGCCAGCAGCCCGAGGACTAGCAGAAGATACAATGAGCAGTTCTTC. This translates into CASSPRTSRRYNEQFF.

The DNA for the CDR3 is TGTGCCAGCAGCACGACTAGCGGGGGCCCCTACGAGCAGTACTTC. Protein product: CASSTTSGGPYEQYF. The V gene is TRBV21-1, the J gene TRBJ2-7; the table names TRBD2, a call not compared with the DNA. TRBV21-1 is a pseudogene. The CDR3 runs 15 residues.

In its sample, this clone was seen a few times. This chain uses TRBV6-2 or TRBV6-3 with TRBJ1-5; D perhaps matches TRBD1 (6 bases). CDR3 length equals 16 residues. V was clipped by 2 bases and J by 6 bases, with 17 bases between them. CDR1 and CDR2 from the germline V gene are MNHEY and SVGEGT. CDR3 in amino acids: CASSYAGGGGSQPQHF. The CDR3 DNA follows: TGTGCCAGCAGTTACGCGGGAGGGGGAGGGAGTCAGCCCCAGCATTTT.

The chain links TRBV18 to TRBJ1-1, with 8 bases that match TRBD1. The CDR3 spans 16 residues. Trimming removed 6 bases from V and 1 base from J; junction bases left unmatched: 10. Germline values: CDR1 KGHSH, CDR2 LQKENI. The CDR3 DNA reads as TGTGCCAGCTCCCTCGGGACAGGCGAATGGAACACTGAAGCTTTCTTT. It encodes CASSLGTGEWNTEAFF. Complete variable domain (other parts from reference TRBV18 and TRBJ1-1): NAGVMQNPRHLVRRRGQEARLRCSPMKGHSHVYWYRQLPEEGLKFMVYLQKENIIDESGMPKERFSAEFPKEGPSILRIQQVVRGDSAAYFCASSLGTGEWNTEAFFGQGTRLTVV.